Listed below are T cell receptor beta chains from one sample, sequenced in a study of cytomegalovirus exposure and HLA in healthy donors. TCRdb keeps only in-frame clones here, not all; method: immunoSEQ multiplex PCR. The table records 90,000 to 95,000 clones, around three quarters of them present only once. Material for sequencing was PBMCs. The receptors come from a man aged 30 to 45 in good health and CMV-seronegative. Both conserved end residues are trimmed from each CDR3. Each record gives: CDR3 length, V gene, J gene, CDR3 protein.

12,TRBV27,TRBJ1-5,ASSLFATRGPQH
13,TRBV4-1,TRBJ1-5,ASSQNRGAGQPQH
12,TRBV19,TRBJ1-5,ASSIPLSNQPQH
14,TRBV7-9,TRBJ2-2,ASSTHALQVPGELF
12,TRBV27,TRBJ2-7,ASSPQTAPYEQY
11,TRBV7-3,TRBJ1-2,ASSPEGRYGYT
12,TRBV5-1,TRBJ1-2,ASSPQGTDYGYT
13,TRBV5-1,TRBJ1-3,ASSLEWTGGNTIY
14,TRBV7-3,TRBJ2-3,ASSYGPGGLGNTQY
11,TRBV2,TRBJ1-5,ASDINSDQPQH
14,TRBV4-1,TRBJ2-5,ASSPLVQPGRETQY
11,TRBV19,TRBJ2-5,ASSYRGAETQY
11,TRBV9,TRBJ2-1,ASSVSWEDEQF
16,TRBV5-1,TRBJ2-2,ASSPFPGKGLDTGELF
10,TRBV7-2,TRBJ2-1,ALSSLANEQF
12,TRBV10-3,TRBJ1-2,AISRGQGDYGYT
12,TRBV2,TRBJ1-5,ASSEFRSNQPQH
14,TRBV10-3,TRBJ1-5,APPAGYPEGNQPQH
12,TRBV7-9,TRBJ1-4,ASRERGNDEKLF
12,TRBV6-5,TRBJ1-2,ASSTGTAHYGYT
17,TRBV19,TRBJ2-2,ASSIYLGVGLGDTGELF
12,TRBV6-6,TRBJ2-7,ASNQGSSSYEQY
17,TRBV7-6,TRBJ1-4,ASSLAPGQGGLRGEKLF
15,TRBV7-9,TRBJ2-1,ASSLLAGGPEYNEQF
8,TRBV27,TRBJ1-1,ASSLPPSF
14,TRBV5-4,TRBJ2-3,ASSSGLAETTDTQY
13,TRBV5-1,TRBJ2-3,ASSWGTGETDTQY
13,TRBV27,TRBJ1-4,ASSFRQGSSQKLF
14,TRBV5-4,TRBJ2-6,ASSLVGGRLIDVLT
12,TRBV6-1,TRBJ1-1,ASRYLKEGLSAF
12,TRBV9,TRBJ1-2,ASSVGGINYGYT
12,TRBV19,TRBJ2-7,ASSVQGPAYEQY
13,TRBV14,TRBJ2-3,ASSPMGLAADTQY
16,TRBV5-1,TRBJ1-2,ASSLLTGGWGANYGYT
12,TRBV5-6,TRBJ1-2,ASTMIRGIDGYT
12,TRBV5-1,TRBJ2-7,ASSHGQGAYEQY
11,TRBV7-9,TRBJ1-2,ASSQTVNYGYT
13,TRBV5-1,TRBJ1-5,ASSLEGAPNQSQH
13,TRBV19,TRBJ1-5,ASKEQGIMGRPQH
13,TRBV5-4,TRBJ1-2,ASSTDSNYPYGYT
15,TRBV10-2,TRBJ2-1,ASSVFSSGGEGDEQF
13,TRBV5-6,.,ASSLGQGVAYEQY
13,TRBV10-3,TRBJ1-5,AISGGQGMNQPQH
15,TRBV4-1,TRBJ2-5,ASSPSFRDRYAETQY
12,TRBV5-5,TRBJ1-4,ASSLDGLLEKLF
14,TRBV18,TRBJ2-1,ASSPRESFRIDEQF
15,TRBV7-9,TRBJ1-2,ASSRYRDRVMISGYT
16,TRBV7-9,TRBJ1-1,SSRHAIYAIGGNTEAF
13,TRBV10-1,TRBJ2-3,ASSVSGRPTDTQY
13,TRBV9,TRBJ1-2,ASSVVSRGHYGYT
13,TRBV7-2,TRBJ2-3,ASSLLLGSPDTQY
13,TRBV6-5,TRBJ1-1,ASSPRDRGNTEAF
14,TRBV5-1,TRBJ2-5,ASAPPGRPGEETQY
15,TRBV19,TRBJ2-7,ASSVPRDRGTTKEQY
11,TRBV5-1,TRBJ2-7,ASSFQGDYEQY
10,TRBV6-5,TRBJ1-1,ASSYGGTEAF
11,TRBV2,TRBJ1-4,ASRLGQNEKLF
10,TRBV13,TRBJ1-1,ASRRGNTEAF
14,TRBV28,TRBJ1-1,ASSLMTGLMNTEAF
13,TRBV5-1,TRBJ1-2,ASSVGQGLVYGYT